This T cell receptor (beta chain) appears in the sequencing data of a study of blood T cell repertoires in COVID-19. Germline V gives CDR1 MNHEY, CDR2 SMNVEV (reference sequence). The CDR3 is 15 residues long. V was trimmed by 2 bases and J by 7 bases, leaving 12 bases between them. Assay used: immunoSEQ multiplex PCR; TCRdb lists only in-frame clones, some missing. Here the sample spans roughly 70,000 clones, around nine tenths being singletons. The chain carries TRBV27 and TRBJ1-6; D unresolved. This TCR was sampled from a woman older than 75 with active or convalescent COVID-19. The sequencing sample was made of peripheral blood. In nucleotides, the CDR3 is TGTGCCAGCAGTTTACAGGTTGGGAGAAATTCACCCCTCCACTTT. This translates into CASSLQVGRNSPLHF.